Below, 20 T cell receptor beta chains from the same sample are listed, as sequenced in a study of blood T cell repertoires in COVID-19. Libraries were prepared by immunoSEQ multiplex PCR; TCRdb keeps only in-frame clonotypes and omits some of them. The sample shows over 250,000 clones, approximately 85% of them seen only once. The sequenced sample consisted of peripheral blood. The receptors were sampled from a man between 50 and 59 years old with active or convalescent COVID-19.

This clone has only a few counts. The same CDR3 also results from other DNA sequences found in this sample. V is TRBV18 and J is TRBJ2-4, with a possible D match to TRBD2 (6 bases). The germline gives CDR1 KGHSH, CDR2 LQKENI. Trimming removed 0 bases at V and 0 bases at J, with 15 bases between. The CDR3 loop spans 18 amino acids. CDR3 in DNA: TGTGCCAGCTCACCACCCCGGACGGGGGTGATAGCCAAAAACATTCAGTACTTC. Its translation is CASSPPRTGVIAKNIQYF.

The chain joins TRBV19 to TRBJ2-6; 8 nucleotides match TRBD2. Trimming removed 4 bases from V and 4 bases from J; junction bases left unmatched: 15. The germline V gene has CDR1 LNHDA and CDR2 SQIVND (reference sequence). CDR3 size: 19 residues. The CDR3 bases are TGTGCCAGTAGTACGACGGGGGGGCCCCATAGTTCCGGGGCCAACGTCCTGACTTTC. Protein product: CASSTTGGPHSSGANVLTF.

J is TRBJ2-7 and V is TRBV3-1 (or the pseudogene TRBV3-2); D not certain. This CDR3 is 12 amino acids long. Trimming took off 2 bases at V and 7 bases at J, with 9 bases between the two ends. CDR1 is LGHDT, CDR2 YNNKEL, per germline (reference sequence). The CDR3 DNA reads TGTGCCAGCAGCCAATCCCCCGCGGAGCAGTACTTC. Its protein product is CASSQSPAEQYF.

This clone was found once. The chain joins TRBV14 to TRBJ2-1; possibly TRBD2 for D (5 bases). V was shortened by 0 bases and J by 9 bases, with 9 bases between the two germline ends. CDR1 and CDR2 from the germline V gene are SGHDN and FVKESK. The CDR3 is 13 amino acids. CDR3 sequence reads: CASSQDRTLEQFF. The CDR3 coding sequence is TGTGCCAGCAGCCAAGATCGGACTCTTGAGCAGTTCTTC. The full variable domain, completed using reference TRBV14 and TRBJ2-1, is EAGVTQFPSHSVIEKGQTVTLRCDPISGHDNLYWYRRVMGKEIKFLLHFVKESKQDESGMPNNRFLAERTGGTYSTLKVQPAELEDSGVYFCASSQDRTLEQFFGPGTRLTVL.

This sequence joins TRBV10-3 and TRBJ2-6; no clear D gene. The V end was cut by 0 bases, the J end by 4 bases, with 13 bases between. The CDR3 contains 17 residues. CDR1 is ENHRY and CDR2 is SYGVKD in the germline V gene. The CDR3, as DNA: TGTGCCATCAGTGAGTCGAAGGTGGCGGCCGGGGCCAACGTCCTGACTTTC. It codes for CAISESKVAAGANVLTF.

This clone has just a few counts. This chain connects TRBV4-2 to TRBJ1-1; 12 nucleotides line up with TRBD1. The length of the CDR3 is 16 residues. Germline CDR1 and CDR2: LGHNA and YNFKEQ. J gave up 3 bases and V 3 bases, and 5 bases lay outside the gene matches. The CDR3 bases are TGTGCCAGCAGCCAGGGGGACAGGGGGCTGGACACTGAAGCTTTCTTT. Protein sequence: CASSQGDRGLDTEAFF.

V gene TRBV19 combines with J gene TRBJ1-1, with 10 bases matching TRBD1. Per germline, CDR1 LNHDA and CDR2 SQIVND (reference sequence). V was pared by 4 bases and J by 0 bases, with 8 bases of the junction left unmatched. The CDR3 is made up of 17 amino acids. The CDR3 DNA reads TGTGCCAGTAGTAAGGGACAGGGGCGAAACCTGAACACTGAAGCTTTCTTT. This codes for CASSKGQGRNLNTEAFF.

V gene TRBV18 combines with J gene TRBJ1-2; tentative D call: TRBD1 (6 bases). V was pared by 3 bases and J by 2 bases, with 16 bases between. The CDR3 is made up of 16 amino acids. CDR1 is KGHSH, CDR2 LQKENI, per germline. CDR3: CASSPKTGGDNYGYTF. CDR3 in DNA: TGTGCCAGCTCACCGAAGACAGGTGGAGACAACTATGGCTACACCTTC.

This rearrangement joins TRBV4-1 to TRBJ2-1; no clear D. The V gene lost 3 bases and the J gene lost 4 bases, with 16 bases spanning the gap. Germline CDR1 MGHRA, CDR2 YSYEKL. CDR3 length: 16 residues. In nucleotides, the CDR3 is TGCGCCAGCAGCCACTTCCTTCGTAGCCGGTACAATGAGCAGTTCTTC. Amino acid sequence: CASSHFLRSRYNEQFF.

The chain couples TRBV4-1 to TRBJ2-3; 9 nucleotides match TRBD2. Germline V gene sequence: CDR1 MGHRA, CDR2 YSYEKL. V lost 4 bases, J lost 2 bases, and 19 bases stayed unmatched. This CDR3 contains 20 residues. The CDR3, as DNA: TGCGCCAGCAGCCCACTATCCCCGAAGGTGGCGGGAGGGGACACAGATACGCAGTATTTT. Translated: CASSPLSPKVAGGDTDTQYF.

V usage is TRBV4-2 and J usage is TRBJ1-1; D is undetermined. V lost 1 base, J lost 5 bases, and 11 bases lay in between. The CDR3 has 14 amino acids. CDR1 and CDR2 (germline): LGHNA, YNFKEQ. CDR3: CASSQGRSWTEAFF. The CDR3 nucleotides read TGTGCCAGCAGCCAAGGCAGGTCGTGGACTGAAGCTTTCTTT.

V usage is TRBV10-2 and J usage is TRBJ2-7; TRBD1 aligns across 8 bases. With V trimmed by 2 bases and J by 4 bases, 4 bases remained unmatched. Germline CDR1 and CDR2: WSHSY and SAAADI. The CDR3 is made up of 14 amino acids. CDR3 bases: TGCGCCAGCAGTGAGACAGGGGGTCTTTACGAGCAGTACTTC. It translates to CASSETGGLYEQYF.

The V gene is TRBV7-9, the J gene TRBJ1-6, with TRBD1 matching 7 bases. J was trimmed by 8 bases and V by 5 bases; bases with no gene match: 12. Germline V gives CDR1 SEHNR, CDR2 FQNEAQ (reference sequence). CDR3 length: 16 amino acids. The CDR3 nucleotides are TGTGCCAGCAGCGAATCCCGGACAGGTGGGGATTCACCCCTCCACTTT. It codes for CASSESRTGGDSPLHF.

V usage is TRBV7-9 and J usage is TRBJ2-3; TRBD1 matches at 7 bases. This CDR3 spans 16 amino acids. V shed 5 bases and J 4 bases; nucleotides not matched to a gene: 12. Germline V CDR1 and CDR2: SEHNR, FQNEAQ (reference sequence). CDR3 DNA sequence: TGTGCCAGCAGCAAACCGGGACAGTTTCTTGCAGATACGCAGTATTTT. This gives the protein CASSKPGQFLADTQYF.

J is TRBJ2-7 and V is TRBV28, with a possible D match to TRBD2 (7 bases). Germline V gene lookup returns CDR1 MDHEN and CDR2 SYDVKM. Deletions cut 1 base from V and 12 bases from J, with 13 bases between. The CDR3 is 12 residues long. The DNA for the CDR3 is TGTGCCAGCAGTTTATTCGGGGGGCAAGGGTACTTC. Its translation: CASSLFGGQGYF.

The V call is TRBV4-2, the J call TRBJ2-7, with 9 bases identical to TRBD2. Germline V lookup: CDR1 LGHNA, CDR2 YNFKEQ. The trim removed 0 bases at V and 2 bases at J, leaving 8 bases unmatched. The CDR3 runs 17 residues. CDR3 bases: TGTGCCAGCAGCCAAGATTATGCTAGCGGGATTCCCTACGAGCAGTACTTC. It encodes CASSQDYASGIPYEQYF.

The chain carries TRBV9 and TRBJ1-5; D is undetermined. This CDR3 spans 14 amino acids. Germline values: CDR1 SGDLS, CDR2 YYNGEE. The ends were cut back, 4 bases at V and 0 bases at J, with 8 bases in the middle. CDR3 sequence: CASSPTLSNQPQHF. The DNA for the CDR3 is TGTGCCAGCAGCCCAACTCTTAGCAATCAGCCCCAGCATTTT. Full variable domain (rest looked up from reference TRBV9 and TRBJ1-5): DSGVTQTPKHLITATGQRVTLRCSPRSGDLSVYWYQQSLDQGLQFLIQYYNGEERAKGNILERFSAQQFPDLHSELNLSSLELGDSALYFCASSPTLSNQPQHFGDGTRLSIL.

J is TRBJ2-1 and V is TRBV7-6; TRBD2 might be the D (5 bases). V gave up 0 bases and J gave up 2 bases, with 11 bases separating them. The CDR3 loop spans 16 amino acids. Per the germline V gene, CDR1 is SGHVS and CDR2 is FNYEAQ. The CDR3 sequence: CASSLAASRTYNEQFF. The CDR3 DNA follows: TGTGCCAGCAGCTTAGCGGCTAGCAGGACCTACAATGAGCAGTTCTTC.

This chain's CDR3 is CASSTGQGNSGNTIYF. CDR3 in DNA: TGTGCCAGCAGCACCGGACAGGGCAACTCTGGAAACACCATATATTTT. The chain employs TRBV9 and TRBJ1-3; 8 bases fit TRBD1. Germline CDR1 is SGDLS and CDR2 is YYNGEE. Trimming at V came to 4 bases and at J to 0 bases, leaving 6 bases not matched to a gene. This CDR3 contains 16 residues.

The chain recombines TRBV4-3 with TRBJ1-2; 7 nucleotides match TRBD1. The CDR3 spans 19 residues. V shed 0 bases and J 8 bases; nucleotides not matched to a gene: 21. The germline V gene encodes CDR1 LGHNA and CDR2 YSLEER. The CDR3 region has the DNA TGCGCCAGCAGCCAAGATGCGGGTCGGTCGGACAGGCCCCCTTTAGGCTACACCTTC. It encodes CASSQDAGRSDRPPLGYTF.